This T cell receptor beta chain emerged from a study of T-cell reconstitution after alpha-beta-depleted transplantation in children (dated by TCRdb to between 2015 and 2016). In terms of the full investigation: Using TCR repertoire profiling, the study quantitatively followed how T-cell immune reconstitution unfolded in children after TCRalphabeta/CD19-depleted allogeneic hematopoietic cell transplantation. The full study reports these points: The apparently early recovery of alphabetaT-cell counts about two months after transplant reportedly depended on only several hundred rapidly expanded clones that came from non-depleted graft cells. The high TCRbeta diversity at day 60 in some patients was ascribed to recipient T cells and intrathymic progenitors that had survived conditioning. Over subsequent months, a decline in hyperexpanded clone frequencies was noted, and after one year, T-cell counts and TCRbeta diversity were mostly ascribed to newly produced T cells.

This clonotype has more than one count but fewer than ten. The specificity of this receptor is unknown. Base quality data are lacking; no much larger clone is found one base away. The library was produced with PCR. The listed sequencing device is Illumina HiSeq 2500. TCR libraries were prepared with molecular barcoding, using unique molecular identifiers to normalize TCRbeta repertoire quantification. TCRdb itself trimmed the public reads at Q25 with fastp, ran MiXCR and retained productive beta chains. Entries are consolidated by CDR3 protein sequence, retaining the most common genes and DNA. The sample includes a few hundred thousand distinct CDR3 sequences, with 27% observed a single time. Of the sample, just over 35% falls within the top ten clones. What this sample's treatment or condition label stands for: allogeneic hematopoietic cell transplantation with graft depleted of TCRalphabeta T cells and CD19 B cells. TCRalphabeta/CD19-depleted allogeneic hematopoietic cell grafts were given to the transplant recipients, all of whom were children.

The sequence was obtained from a boy less than two years old with Wiskott-Aldrich syndrome, due to receive a stem cell transplant. Material: PBMCs, obtained before TCRalphabeta/CD19-depleted stem cell transplant.

The sequenced DNA: TGCGCCAGCAGCTTGGAACCGGGACTAGCGGTTTACGAGCAGTACTTC. Its product reads: CASSLEPGLAVYEQYF. The sequence links TRBV5-1 to TRBJ2-7; the central 11 bases match TRBD2. Trimming removed 0 bases from V and 4 bases from J; the gene matches leave 6 bases unexplained. Reading the germline V gene gives CDR1 SGHRS and CDR2 YFSETQ. The CDR3 starts with the cysteine, ends with the phenylalanine, and has 16 residues. Only CDR3 DNA remains: 48 bases, in frame from the first base.